This T cell receptor beta chain was identified during a study of technical replicates of blood from a few donors. Produced via immunoSEQ multiplex PCR; TCRdb's table is partial and in-frame only. The table has about 75,000 clones, 95% to 98% seen once. The CDR3 loop spans 14 amino acids. With 4 bases clipped from V and 7 bases from J, the junction kept 9 bases outside the gene matches. Per germline, CDR1 SGHTA and CDR2 FQGNSA. This receptor was obtained from a human donor in good health. The sequenced sample consisted of T cells isolated from PBMCs. The genes are TRBV7-2 and TRBJ1-2, with 7 bases fitting TRBD1. This CDR3 reads CASSYRQGEGGYTF. CDR3 sequence (DNA): TGTGCCAGCAGCTACCGACAGGGAGAGGGTGGCTACACCTTC.